The clone carrying this TCR beta chain was seen only a few times. Its antigen is undetermined. CDR1 SGHRS and CDR2 YFSETQ come from the germline V gene. The V end lost 3 bases, the J end lost 0 bases, and 16 bases lay between the germline ends. The CDR3 covers 18 residues. This entry is derived from a study of spatial heterogeneity in lung cancer. Regarding time point: sample taken at primary tumor resection. The study tagged each TCR cDNA molecule with a unique molecular identifier. TCRdb passed the 5' RACE reads through MiXCR, listing each CDR3 protein once. Seen here are around 24,000 distinct CDR3 sequences, roughly 7% observed once, and the top ten hold roughly 13%. General study points: Ubiquitous expanded tumor TCRs were observed in blood more at resection than follow-up.

This receptor was obtained from a male donor with early-stage non-small cell lung cancer. The material was PBMCs, obtained at surgery. The chain employs TRBV5-1 and TRBJ2-6; TRBD1 is a possible D gene (5 bases). CDR3 bases: TGCGCCAGCAGCTCCGGACACTCACCCCTCTCTGGGGCCAACGTCCTGACTTTC. Its translation is CASSSGHSPLSGANVLTF.